These T cell receptor beta chains were read from a single sample in a study of metastatic and nonmetastatic thyroid tumors. With MiXCR, TCRdb reprocessed the PCR reads. This sample has fewer than 55,000 clones, with around 15% found just once. Sequencing was carried out using blood. The source is a female donor with papillary thyroid cancer or a benign thyroid nodule (not recorded which). Some clones in this sample may be carry-over from other donors' samples. CDR3s include the opening cysteine and the closing phenylalanine or tryptophan. The D gene is left open where the match is weak. Size values are once, few and many counts, or a class for expanded clones, and some rows have none.

>TRBJ1-2|few|TRBV24-1|TRBD1
TGTGCCACCAGTGACCCCCGACAGGGGGATAACTATGGCTACACCTTC
CATSDPRQGDNYGYTF
>TRBJ2-1|medium-sized|TRBV6-4|TRBD1
TGTGCCAGCAGCGAACCGGGACAGGGTAGGGATGAGCAGTTCTTC
CASSEPGQGRDEQFF
>TRBJ2-7|NA|TRBV5-4|NA
TGTGCCAGCAGCTCCGGCGGCACTAGCCCGAGGGGCGAGCAGTACTTC
CASSSGGTSPRGEQYF
>TRBJ1-5|NA|TRBV7-8|NA
TGTGCCAGCAGCTTAAGTGTTGGCAATCAGCCCCAGCATTTT
CASSLSVGNQPQHF
>TRBJ2-6|NA|TRBV7-8|TRBD1
TGTGCCAGCAGCTTCGACAGGGGAGGTGGTGGGGCCAACGTCCTGACTTTC
CASSFDRGGGGANVLTF
>TRBJ1-2|many|TRBV2|NA
TGTGCCAGCTCCCAACGTGTGCGGGGCTACACCTTC
CASSQRVRGYTF
>TRBJ1-4|many|TRBV28|TRBD1
TGTGCCAGCAGTTCCCCGGCTCCGGGACAGGCCTGGAAACTGTTTTTT
CASSSPAPGQAWKLFF
>TRBJ2-3|many|TRBV7-2|NA
TGTGCCAGCAGCTCAAGACCGAACACAGATACGCAGTATTTT
CASSSRPNTDTQYF
>TRBJ2-7|many|TRBV18|NA
TGTGCCAGCTCCTCGGGAACACAGGGTATTAAGTACTTC
CASSSGTQGIKYF
>TRBJ2-3|many|TRBV20-1|NA
TGCAGTGCTAGTAGGCGCACAGATACGCAGTATTTT
CSASRRTDTQYF
>TRBJ2-5|NA|TRBV7-6|TRBD2
TGTGCCAGCGCCCCGGGCGGGAGGAAGAACCAGTACTTC
CASAPGGRKNQYF
>TRBJ1-2|many|TRBV6-1|NA
TGTGCCAGCAGTTGCGATGGGGGATTATACACCTTC
CASSCDGGLYTF
>TRBJ1-2|many|TRBV27|NA
TGTGCCAGCAGTGCCACAGGGTTGAATAACTATGGCTACACCTTC
CASSATGLNNYGYTF
>TRBJ1-1|NA|TRBV6-1|NA
TGTGCCATCGCCAAGTGGGAGAACACTGAACCTAACTTT
CAIAKWENTEPNF
>TRBJ1-5|NA|TRBV6-2/TRBV6-3|TRBD1
TGTGCCAGCAGCTCAGGGACAGGCGCCAATCAGCCCCAGCATTTT
CASSSGTGANQPQHF
>TRBJ1-1|many|TRBV11-3|NA
TGTGCCAGCAGCTTAGGGGAGCTGGTGACTTTCTTT
CASSLGELVTFF
>TRBJ2-2|many|TRBV2|TRBD2
TGTGCCACTTCCCTAGCGGGAGGGACCAACACCGGGGAGCTGTTTTTT
CATSLAGGTNTGELFF
>TRBJ1-4|many|TRBV5-1|NA
TGCGCCAGCAGCCCCGACAGGTCGAATGAAAAACTGTTTTTT
CASSPDRSNEKLFF
>TRBJ2-2|many|TRBV5-6|TRBD2
TGTGCCAGCAGCTTTAACCTAGCGGGAGGGAACACCGGGGAGCTGTTTTTT
CASSFNLAGGNTGELFF
>TRBJ1-4|many|TRBV6-1|NA
TGTGCCAGCAGTGAACTGGGCGGTAAAGTGTTTTTT
CASSELGGKVFF
>TRBJ2-7|NA|TRBV14|NA
TGTGCCAGCAGCCGGGACATCTCCTACGAGCAGCACTTC
CASSRDISYEQHF
>TRBJ2-3|many|TRBV6-1|NA
TGTGCCAGCAGGTGGGGCGGGATAAGCACAGATACGCAGTATTTT
CASRWGGISTDTQYF
>TRBJ2-3|many|TRBV4-1|NA
TGCGCCAGCAGCCAAGATCCCACAGGGTCTGGTGATACGCAGTATTTT
CASSQDPTGSGDTQYF
>TRBJ2-1|few|TRBV27|TRBD2
TGTGCCAGCAAACTATCCGGGACTAGCGGGAGAAATGAGCAGTTCTTC
CASKLSGTSGRNEQFF
>TRBJ2-2|NA|TRBV3-1|TRBD2
TGTGCCAGCAGCCCCCGGGGAGGGACCGGGGAGCTGTTTTTT
CASSPRGGTGELFF
>TRBJ1-5|many|TRBV2|TRBD1
TGTGCCAGCATCCTTGGACAGGGGGGAATTGAGCCCCAGCATTTT
CASILGQGGIEPQHF
>TRBJ2-3|few|TRBV5-4|NA
TGTGCCAGCAGCCCCGAACGGACAGATACGCAGTATTTT
CASSPERTDTQYF
>TRBJ1-2|NA|TRBV5-1|TRBD1
TGCGCCAGCAGCGAAGGGACAGATCGTGCCTACACCTTC
CASSEGTDRAYTF
>TRBJ2-7|NA|TRBV5-1|TRBD1
TGCGCCAGCAGGTATGACAGGGGGCCCTCCTACGAGCAGTACTTC
CASRYDRGPSYEQYF
>TRBJ2-5|many|TRBV18|TRBD1
TGTGCCAGCTCCTGGGACAGGCAAGAGACCCAGTACTTC
CASSWDRQETQYF
>TRBJ1-2|few|TRBV28|TRBD1
TGTGCCAGCAGTGGACAGGATCGCTATGGCTACACCTTC
CASSGQDRYGYTF
>TRBJ2-3|many|TRBV4-1|TRBD1
TGCGCCAGCAGCCAAGAATTGGCAGGGGGATGGTGGACAGATACGCAGTATTTT
CASSQELAGGWWTDTQYF